Listed below are T cell receptor beta chains from one sample, sequenced in a study of cytomegalovirus exposure and HLA in healthy donors. Assay: immunoSEQ multiplex PCR; the TCRdb copy retains only in-frame clones and omits some. The sample records about 180,000 clones, 80% being singletons. Sequenced input: PBMCs. The receptors here all came from a woman in her thirties in good health and CMV-seronegative. Both conserved end residues are part of each CDR3. A D gene is named only where the DNA matches it firmly. Not every row has a clone size; where given, it reads once, few, many or a size class.

v_call: TRBV6-5
d_call: -
j_call: TRBJ2-1
clone_size: -
cdr3_nt: TGTGCCAGCAGTTCAACAGGGTCGTGGAATGAGCAGTTCTTC
cdr3_aa: CASSSTGSWNEQFF

v_call: TRBV9
d_call: TRBD2
j_call: TRBJ2-1
clone_size: -
cdr3_nt: TGTGCCAGCAGCGCAAGCGGGGGGCCTCGGAATGAGCAGTTCTTC
cdr3_aa: CASSASGGPRNEQFF

v_call: TRBV5-1
d_call: -
j_call: TRBJ2-5
clone_size: -
cdr3_nt: TGCGCCAGCAGCTCCTCCGGGACACGCGAGACCCAGTACTTC
cdr3_aa: CASSSSGTRETQYF

v_call: TRBV12-5
d_call: TRBD1
j_call: TRBJ1-2
clone_size: -
cdr3_nt: TGTGCTAGTGGTTTCGGGACAGCGTATGGCTACACCTTC
cdr3_aa: CASGFGTAYGYTF

v_call: TRBV19
d_call: -
j_call: TRBJ1-1
clone_size: -
cdr3_nt: TGTGCCAGTAGTACCGCTAGAGGCATCGATATGAACACTGAAGCTTTCTTT
cdr3_aa: CASSTARGIDMNTEAFF

v_call: TRBV27
d_call: -
j_call: TRBJ2-7
clone_size: -
cdr3_nt: TGTGCCAGCAGTTTGACGACAGGAGTGCCCTGGGAGCAGTACTTC
cdr3_aa: CASSLTTGVPWEQYF

v_call: TRBV4-1
d_call: -
j_call: TRBJ2-7
clone_size: -
cdr3_nt: TGCGCCAGCAGCCAATCACAGAGCCCCGGCTCCTACGAGCAGTACTTC
cdr3_aa: CASSQSQSPGSYEQYF

v_call: TRBV5-6
d_call: -
j_call: TRBJ1-6
clone_size: -
cdr3_nt: TGTGCCAGCAGCTTGGCCGGGGATCATTCACCCCTCCACTTT
cdr3_aa: CASSLAGDHSPLHF

v_call: TRBV4-1
d_call: TRBD1
j_call: TRBJ2-7
clone_size: -
cdr3_nt: TGCGCCAGCAGCCACGAGGGACAGGCCTCCTACGAGCAGTACTTC
cdr3_aa: CASSHEGQASYEQYF

v_call: TRBV10-1
d_call: -
j_call: TRBJ1-5
clone_size: -
cdr3_nt: TGCGCCAGCAGTGCAGGCTTTAGCAATCAGCCCCAGCATTTT
cdr3_aa: CASSAGFSNQPQHF

v_call: TRBV4-3
d_call: -
j_call: TRBJ1-1
clone_size: -
cdr3_nt: TGCGCCAGCAGAAGGGGGAAGGACACTGAAGCTTTCTTT
cdr3_aa: CASRRGKDTEAFF

v_call: TRBV18
d_call: -
j_call: TRBJ1-1
clone_size: -
cdr3_nt: TGTGCCAGCTCACCCTCAATTCAGGGAGGGAACACTGAAGCTTTCTTT
cdr3_aa: CASSPSIQGGNTEAFF

v_call: TRBV15
d_call: -
j_call: TRBJ1-1
clone_size: -
cdr3_nt: TGTGCCACCAGCAGAGTGCAGGGGACCGGCGGGACTGAAGCTTTCTTT
cdr3_aa: CATSRVQGTGGTEAFF

v_call: TRBV30
d_call: -
j_call: TRBJ1-1
clone_size: -
cdr3_nt: TGTGCCTGGGGACAGTCCAACACTGAAGCTTTCTTT
cdr3_aa: CAWGQSNTEAFF

v_call: TRBV7-2
d_call: TRBD1
j_call: TRBJ2-7
clone_size: -
cdr3_nt: TGTGCCAGCAGCGTTCCCGGGACAGCCTACGAGCAGTACTTC
cdr3_aa: CASSVPGTAYEQYF

v_call: TRBV5-5
d_call: -
j_call: TRBJ1-2
clone_size: -
cdr3_nt: TGTGCCAGCAGCTTAAGAGTAACTAACTATGGCTACACCTTC
cdr3_aa: CASSLRVTNYGYTF

v_call: TRBV10-3
d_call: TRBD2
j_call: TRBJ2-1
clone_size: -
cdr3_nt: TGTGCCATCAGTGAGTCGATAGCGGGGGACAATGAGCAGTTCTTC
cdr3_aa: CAISESIAGDNEQFF

v_call: TRBV6-5
d_call: TRBD1
j_call: TRBJ1-2
clone_size: -
cdr3_nt: TGTGCCAGCAGGGGACAGGGGGTCGGCTATGGCTACACCTTC
cdr3_aa: CASRGQGVGYGYTF

v_call: TRBV9
d_call: TRBD2
j_call: TRBJ2-3
clone_size: -
cdr3_nt: TGTGCCAGCAGCGCTAGCGGGGGGCGGGAGTATTTT
cdr3_aa: CASSASGGREYF

v_call: TRBV7-6
d_call: TRBD1
j_call: TRBJ2-7
clone_size: -
cdr3_nt: TGTGCCAGCAGCTTAGAACCTCGACAGGGAAGCTCCTACGAGCAGTACTTC
cdr3_aa: CASSLEPRQGSSYEQYF

v_call: TRBV6-1
d_call: -
j_call: TRBJ2-3
clone_size: -
cdr3_nt: TGTGCCGTGAGTAGTGGTCGGGCAGATACGCAGTATTTT
cdr3_aa: CAVSSGRADTQYF

v_call: TRBV6-5
d_call: TRBD1
j_call: TRBJ1-1
clone_size: -
cdr3_nt: TGTGCCAGCAGTCGACAGGGGACAGCTTTCTTT
cdr3_aa: CASSRQGTAFF

v_call: TRBV6-6
d_call: TRBD1
j_call: TRBJ1-1
clone_size: -
cdr3_nt: TGTGCCAGCAGTTACGGACAGGGGGCTGGGAACACTGAAGCTTTCTTT
cdr3_aa: CASSYGQGAGNTEAFF

v_call: TRBV10-1
d_call: -
j_call: TRBJ1-2
clone_size: -
cdr3_nt: TGCGCCAGCAGTGAGGCCTCGGGCTATGGCTACACCTTC
cdr3_aa: CASSEASGYGYTF

v_call: TRBV30
d_call: -
j_call: TRBJ1-2
clone_size: -
cdr3_nt: TGTGCCTGGAGTGTGTCTGTAGGGACAGGCTACACCTTC
cdr3_aa: CAWSVSVGTGYTF

v_call: TRBV5-1
d_call: -
j_call: TRBJ1-1
clone_size: -
cdr3_nt: TGCGCCAGCAGCTTGGGTATCAGGGAGGGGACTGAAGCTTTCTTT
cdr3_aa: CASSLGIREGTEAFF

v_call: TRBV27
d_call: TRBD1
j_call: TRBJ1-1
clone_size: -
cdr3_nt: TGTGCCAGCAGTTTATCCTCCGGGACAGGGTGGCCTGAAGCTTTCTTT
cdr3_aa: CASSLSSGTGWPEAFF

v_call: TRBV5-1
d_call: TRBD2
j_call: TRBJ2-7
clone_size: -
cdr3_nt: TGCGCCAGCAGCTTGGTCGCGGGGGGGCCGCATAACGAGCAGTACTTC
cdr3_aa: CASSLVAGGPHNEQYF

v_call: TRBV7-2
d_call: TRBD1
j_call: TRBJ1-5
clone_size: -
cdr3_nt: TGTGCCAGTAGCTCCGAAACGGGACAGGGGAATCAGCCCCAGCATTTT
cdr3_aa: CASSSETGQGNQPQHF

v_call: TRBV6-5
d_call: TRBD2
j_call: TRBJ2-1
clone_size: few
cdr3_nt: TGTGCCAGCAGTTACGGTTGGCTAGCGGGGAATAATGAGCAGTTCTTC
cdr3_aa: CASSYGWLAGNNEQFF

v_call: TRBV5-1
d_call: -
j_call: TRBJ2-3
clone_size: once
cdr3_nt: TGCGCCAGCAGCGAGGAGACAGGTTCTCCCTATAATACGCAGTATTTT
cdr3_aa: CASSEETGSPYNTQYF

v_call: TRBV30
d_call: -
j_call: TRBJ1-5
clone_size: once
cdr3_nt: TGTGCCTGGAGTGTACCCCTGAGGAATCAGCCCCAGCATTTT
cdr3_aa: CAWSVPLRNQPQHF

v_call: TRBV15
d_call: TRBD1
j_call: TRBJ1-1
clone_size: -
cdr3_nt: TGTGCCACCAGCACAACAGGGGTCACTGAAGCTTTCTTT
cdr3_aa: CATSTTGVTEAFF

v_call: TRBV5-1
d_call: -
j_call: TRBJ2-5
clone_size: -
cdr3_nt: TGCGCCAGCAGCTTGGCCGGCGGGCAAGAGACCCAGTACTTC
cdr3_aa: CASSLAGGQETQYF

v_call: TRBV27
d_call: TRBD1
j_call: TRBJ2-7
clone_size: -
cdr3_nt: TGTGCCAGCAGTTTATCAGCGGACAGGGCTGATCCCTACGAGCAGTACTTC
cdr3_aa: CASSLSADRADPYEQYF

v_call: TRBV2
d_call: TRBD1
j_call: TRBJ2-5
clone_size: -
cdr3_nt: TGTGCCAGCGCCGGACAGGGAGAGACCCAGTACTTC
cdr3_aa: CASAGQGETQYF

v_call: TRBV9
d_call: -
j_call: TRBJ2-2
clone_size: -
cdr3_nt: TGTGCCAGCAGCGGTCTCGGTGGCACCGGGGAGCTGTTTTTT
cdr3_aa: CASSGLGGTGELFF

v_call: TRBV19
d_call: -
j_call: TRBJ2-5
clone_size: -
cdr3_nt: TGTGCCAGTTCCGCGGTTAGCTTAGAGACCCAGTACTTC
cdr3_aa: CASSAVSLETQYF

v_call: TRBV6-5
d_call: TRBD2
j_call: TRBJ2-5
clone_size: -
cdr3_nt: TGTGCCAGCAGTTACGGTCGCGGGGGGGCAGGGGAGACCCAGTACTTC
cdr3_aa: CASSYGRGGAGETQYF

v_call: TRBV7-2
d_call: -
j_call: TRBJ2-1
clone_size: -
cdr3_nt: TGTGCCAGCAGCTTTAATAGTGAGCAGTTCTTC
cdr3_aa: CASSFNSEQFF

v_call: TRBV5-1
d_call: TRBD2
j_call: TRBJ2-5
clone_size: once
cdr3_nt: TGCGCCAGCAGCTCGGGAGTAGCGGGGGGCACGATCCAAGAGACCCAGTACTTC
cdr3_aa: CASSSGVAGGTIQETQYF

v_call: TRBV9
d_call: -
j_call: TRBJ2-3
clone_size: -
cdr3_nt: TGTGCCAGCAGCGTAGCGGATACGCAGTATTTT
cdr3_aa: CASSVADTQYF

v_call: TRBV5-6
d_call: TRBD1
j_call: TRBJ1-5
clone_size: -
cdr3_nt: TGTGCCAGCAGCCCGGACAGGGGGCGGGCACAGCCCCAGCATTTT
cdr3_aa: CASSPDRGRAQPQHF

v_call: TRBV9
d_call: -
j_call: TRBJ2-3
clone_size: -
cdr3_nt: TGTGCCAGCAGCGTAGGTTCTAGCGGACAGGATACGCAGTATTTT
cdr3_aa: CASSVGSSGQDTQYF

v_call: TRBV6-1
d_call: TRBD1
j_call: TRBJ2-4
clone_size: -
cdr3_nt: TGTGCCAGCAGAGACAGGGGGCTGGGAAACATTCAGTACTTC
cdr3_aa: CASRDRGLGNIQYF